The source of this T cell receptor (beta chain) is a study of T cell repertoires in cytomegalovirus infection. Study-wide context: The authors relied on CMV epitopes, both recently identified HLA-C-restricted and well-studied HLA-B-restricted. General study points: Using cumulative public TCR beta family frequency, the authors identified those who carried CMV together with the relevant HLA.

Comments on this clonotype: What it recognizes is unknown.

V was pared by 2 bases and J by 4 bases, with 11 bases between. The V gene's germline CDR1 is SGHVS and CDR2 FQNEAQ. CDR3 length: 14 amino acids. TCRdb reanalysed the reads using MiXCR and keeps one entry per CDR3 protein. Found here are around 500,000 distinct CDR3 sequences, roughly 43% of them singletons; the top ten hold 43%. This receptor was taken from a human donor in good health (CMV status not recorded). Some clones in this sample may be carry-over from other donors' samples. Specimen: cultured PBMCs, collected from culture after CMV antigen stimulation. The V call is TRBV7-8, the J call TRBJ1-2, with a possible D match to TRBD1 (5 bases). The CDR3 coding sequence is TGTGCCAGCAGCTTACGCGGAAGGGGCTATGGCTACACCTTC. This sequence encodes CASSLRGRGYGYTF.